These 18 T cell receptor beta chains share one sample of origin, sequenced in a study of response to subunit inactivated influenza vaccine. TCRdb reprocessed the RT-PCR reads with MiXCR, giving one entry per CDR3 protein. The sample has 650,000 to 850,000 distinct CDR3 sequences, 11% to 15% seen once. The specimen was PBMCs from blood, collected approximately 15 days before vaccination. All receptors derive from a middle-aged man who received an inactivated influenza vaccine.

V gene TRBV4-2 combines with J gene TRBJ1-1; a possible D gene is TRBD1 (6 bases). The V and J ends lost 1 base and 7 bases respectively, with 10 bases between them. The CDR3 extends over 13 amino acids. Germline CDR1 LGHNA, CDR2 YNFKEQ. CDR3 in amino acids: CASSQVSGVEAFF. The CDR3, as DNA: TGTGCCAGCAGCCAAGTTTCAGGGGTTGAAGCTTTCTTT.

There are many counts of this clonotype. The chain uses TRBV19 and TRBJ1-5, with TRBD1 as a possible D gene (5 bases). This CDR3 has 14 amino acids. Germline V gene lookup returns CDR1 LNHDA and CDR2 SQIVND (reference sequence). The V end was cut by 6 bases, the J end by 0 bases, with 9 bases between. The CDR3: CASSFDSSNQPQHF. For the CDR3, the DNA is TGTGCCAGTAGCTTCGACAGTAGCAATCAGCCCCAGCATTTT.

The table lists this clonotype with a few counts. The CDR3, as DNA: TGTGCCAGCAGCGGAAGGACATTCAACTACAATGAGCAGTTCTTC. Its protein is CASSGRTFNYNEQFF. J is TRBJ2-1 and V is TRBV27, with D possibly TRBD1 on 5 matching bases. The V gene's germline CDR1 is MNHEY and CDR2 SMNVEV (reference sequence). The V end lost 6 bases, the J end lost 3 bases, and 15 bases lay between the germline ends. CDR3 size: 15 residues.

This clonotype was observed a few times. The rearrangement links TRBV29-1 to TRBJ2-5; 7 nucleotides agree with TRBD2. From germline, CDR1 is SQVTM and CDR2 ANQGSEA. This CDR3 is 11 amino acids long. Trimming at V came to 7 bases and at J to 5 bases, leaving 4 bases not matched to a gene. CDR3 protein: CSAAGAETQYF. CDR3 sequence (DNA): TGCAGCGCTGCGGGAGCGGAGACCCAGTACTTC.

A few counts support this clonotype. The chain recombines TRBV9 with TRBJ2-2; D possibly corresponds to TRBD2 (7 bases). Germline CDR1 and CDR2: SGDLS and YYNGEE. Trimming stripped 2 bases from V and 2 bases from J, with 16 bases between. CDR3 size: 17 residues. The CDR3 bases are TGTGCCAGCAGCGTCGCTCAGGGAGGGGGAAACACCGGGGAGCTGTTTTTT. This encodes CASSVAQGGGNTGELFF.

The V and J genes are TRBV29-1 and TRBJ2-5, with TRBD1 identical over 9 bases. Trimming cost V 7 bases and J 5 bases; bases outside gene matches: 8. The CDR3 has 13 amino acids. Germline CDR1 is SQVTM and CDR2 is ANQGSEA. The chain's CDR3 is CSGNRGPGETQYF. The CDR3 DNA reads TGCAGCGGGAACAGGGGGCCAGGGGAGACCCAGTACTTC.

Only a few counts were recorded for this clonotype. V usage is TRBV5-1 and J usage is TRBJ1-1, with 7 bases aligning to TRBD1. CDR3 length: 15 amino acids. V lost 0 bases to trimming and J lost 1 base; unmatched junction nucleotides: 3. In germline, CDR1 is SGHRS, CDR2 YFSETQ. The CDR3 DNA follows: TGCGCCAGCAGCTTGGCGGGACAGAGGAACACTGAAGCTTTCTTT. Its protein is CASSLAGQRNTEAFF.

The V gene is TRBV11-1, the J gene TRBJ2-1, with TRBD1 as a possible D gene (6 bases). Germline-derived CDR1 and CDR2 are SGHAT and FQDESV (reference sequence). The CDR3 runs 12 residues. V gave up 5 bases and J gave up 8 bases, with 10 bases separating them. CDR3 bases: TGTGCCAGCAGCCGCGCAGGGGATGAGCAGTTCTTC. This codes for CASSRAGDEQFF.

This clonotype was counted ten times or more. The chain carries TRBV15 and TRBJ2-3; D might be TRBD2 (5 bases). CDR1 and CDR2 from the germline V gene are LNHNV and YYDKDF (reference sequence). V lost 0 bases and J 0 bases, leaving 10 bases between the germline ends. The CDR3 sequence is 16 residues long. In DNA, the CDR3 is TGTGCCACCAGCAGAGACCCCGGGAAGAGCACAGATACGCAGTATTTT. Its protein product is CATSRDPGKSTDTQYF.

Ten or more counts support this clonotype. CDR3 bases: TGTGCCAGCACACCCCTAGCGGGATTGCTTTACGAGCAGTACTTC. This translates into CASTPLAGLLYEQYF. V usage is TRBV7-2 and J usage is TRBJ2-7, with TRBD2 matching over 9 bases. This CDR3 spans 15 amino acids. V shed 7 bases, J shed 4 bases, and the junction held 11 bases outside the gene matches. Germline CDR1 is SGHTA and CDR2 is FQGNSA.

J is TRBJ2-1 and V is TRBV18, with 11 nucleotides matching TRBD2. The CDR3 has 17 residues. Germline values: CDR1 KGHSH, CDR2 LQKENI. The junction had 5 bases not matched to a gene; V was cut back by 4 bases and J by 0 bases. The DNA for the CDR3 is TGTGCCAGCTCACTAAGAACTAGCGGGAGCTCCTACAATGAGCAGTTCTTC. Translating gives CASSLRTSGSSYNEQFF.

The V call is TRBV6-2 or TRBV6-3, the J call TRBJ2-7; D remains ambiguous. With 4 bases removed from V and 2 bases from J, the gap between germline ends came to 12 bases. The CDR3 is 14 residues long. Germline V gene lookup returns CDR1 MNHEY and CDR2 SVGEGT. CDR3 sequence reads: CASSFPLATYEQYF. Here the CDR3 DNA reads TGTGCCAGCAGTTTCCCCCTGGCTACCTACGAGCAGTACTTC.

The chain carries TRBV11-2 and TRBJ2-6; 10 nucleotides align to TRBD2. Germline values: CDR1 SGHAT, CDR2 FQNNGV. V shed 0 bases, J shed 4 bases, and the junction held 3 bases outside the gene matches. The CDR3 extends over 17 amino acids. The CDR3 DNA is TGTGCCAGCAGCTTAGAAGCGGGAGGGTTCGGGGCCAACGTCCTGACTTTC. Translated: CASSLEAGGFGANVLTF.

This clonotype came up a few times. The CDR3 spells CATSRGVGNPDTQYF. CDR3 nucleotides: TGTGCCACCAGCAGAGGGGTCGGGAACCCAGATACGCAGTATTTT. The V call is TRBV15, the J call TRBJ2-3, with TRBD2 as a possible D gene (5 bases). Trimming stripped 1 base from V and 4 bases from J, with 12 bases between. Per the germline V gene, CDR1 is LNHNV and CDR2 is YYDKDF (reference sequence). The CDR3 is made up of 15 amino acids.

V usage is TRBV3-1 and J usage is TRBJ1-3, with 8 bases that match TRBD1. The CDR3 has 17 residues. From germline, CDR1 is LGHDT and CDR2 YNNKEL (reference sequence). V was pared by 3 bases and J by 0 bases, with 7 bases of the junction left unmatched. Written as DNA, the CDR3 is TGTGCCAGCAGCCAGAGTGGACAGGGAATCTCTGGAAACACCATATATTTT. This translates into CASSQSGQGISGNTIYF.

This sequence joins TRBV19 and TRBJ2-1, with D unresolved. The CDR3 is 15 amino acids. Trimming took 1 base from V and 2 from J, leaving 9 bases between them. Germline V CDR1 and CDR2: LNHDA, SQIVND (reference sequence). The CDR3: CASSIAATPYNEQFF. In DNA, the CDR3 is TGTGCCAGTAGTATAGCCGCTACCCCCTACAATGAGCAGTTCTTC. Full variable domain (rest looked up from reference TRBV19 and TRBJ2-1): DGGITQSPKYLFRKEGQNVTLSCEQNLNHDAMYWYRQDPGQGLRLIYYSQIVNDFQKGDIAEGYSVSREKKESFPLTVTSAQKNPTAFYLCASSIAATPYNEQFFGPGTRLTVL.

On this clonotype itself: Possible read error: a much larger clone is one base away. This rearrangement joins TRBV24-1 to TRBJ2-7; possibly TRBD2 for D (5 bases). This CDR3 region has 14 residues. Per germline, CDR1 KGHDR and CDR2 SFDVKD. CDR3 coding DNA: TGTTCCACCAGTGACGACGGGGATGTAGGGGAGCAGTACTTC. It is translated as CSTSDDGDVGEQYF.

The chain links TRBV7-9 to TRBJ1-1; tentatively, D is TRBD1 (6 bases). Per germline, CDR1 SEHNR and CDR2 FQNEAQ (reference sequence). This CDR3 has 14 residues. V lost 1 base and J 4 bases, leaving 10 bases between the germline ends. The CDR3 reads CASSLVGGATEAFF. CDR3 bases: TGTGCCAGCAGCTTAGTAGGGGGGGCCACTGAAGCTTTCTTT.